The present TCR beta chain was sequenced within a study of blood T cell repertoires in COVID-19. On the study more broadly: PBMCs, B-cell-depleted T cells, or T cells provided the cDNA or gDNA that made up the material.

Worth noting for this clone: At one boundary the junction diverges from the germline segment, which might be a read error.

In the study's own analysis: Amplification with reference gene primers provided the estimates of nucleated cell counts. Sequencing used immunoSEQ multiplex PCR; TCRdb keeps in-frame clones, though not all of them. That table supplies the V and J calls and clone size; D and trimming were determined from the DNA. The data hold around 63,000 clones, with 65% to 90% observed a single time. The CDR3 extends over 15 amino acids. Germline V CDR1 and CDR2: MDHEN, SYDVKM. The chain couples TRBV28 to TRBJ2-5; 9 positions agree with TRBD2. The receptor's source is a woman at least 80 years old with active or convalescent COVID-19. Source material: peripheral blood. The CDR3 DNA is TGTGCCAGCAGTGGCCCCGGGACTAGCCAAAAGACCCAGTACTTC. As protein: CASSGPGTSQKTQYF. The full variable domain, rest sourced from reference TRBV28 and TRBJ2-5, is DVKVTQSSRYLVKRTGEKVFLECVQDMDHENMFWYRQDPGLGLRLIYFSYDVKMKEKGDIPEGYSVSREKKERFSLILESASTNQTSMYLCASSGPGTSQKTQYFGPGTRLLVL.